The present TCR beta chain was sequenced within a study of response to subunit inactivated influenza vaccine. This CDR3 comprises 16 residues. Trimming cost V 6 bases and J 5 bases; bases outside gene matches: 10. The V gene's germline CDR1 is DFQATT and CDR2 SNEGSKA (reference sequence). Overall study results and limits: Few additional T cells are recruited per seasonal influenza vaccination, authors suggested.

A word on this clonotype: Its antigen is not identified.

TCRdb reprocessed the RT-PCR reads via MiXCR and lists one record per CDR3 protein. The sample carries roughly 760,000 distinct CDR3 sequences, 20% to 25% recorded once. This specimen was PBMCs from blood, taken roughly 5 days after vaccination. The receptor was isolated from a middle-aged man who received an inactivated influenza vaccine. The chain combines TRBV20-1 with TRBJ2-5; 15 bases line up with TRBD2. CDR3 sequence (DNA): TGCAGTGCAGTAGGGACTAGCGGGGGGAGCTGGGAGACCCAGTACTTC. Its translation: CSAVGTSGGSWETQYF.